This T cell receptor beta chain is drawn from a study of T cell clonality in common variable immunodeficiency. This clone appeared many times. Its antigen is as yet unknown. The read halts 3 residues ahead of the CDR3 end, with the missing end drawn from the germline J gene. Here immunoSEQ multiplex PCR was the method, and the copy in TCRdb shows in-frame clones only, minus some. The specimen has roughly 30,000 clones, none found just once. Findings and limits, study-wide: Compared with controls, CVID subjects had fewer shared TCRbeta clones. Compared with healthy controls, CVID subjects showed increased TCRbeta clonality, mostly in about a third. Reportedly, TCR beta sequences from common variable immunodeficiency showed fewer deletions and N-nucleotide insertions.

CVID subjects had received replacement immunoglobulin for at least one year. Trimming took 6 bases from V and 7 from J; bases not matched to a gene: 4. The CDR3 loop spans 14 amino acids. Germline V gives CDR1 SNHLY, CDR2 FYNNEI. The chain uses TRBV2 and TRBJ2-1; 12 bases match TRBD2. Sequencing was done on a sample of peripheral blood mononuclear cells. The sequence derives from a human donor with common variable immunodeficiency. The CDR3 sequence is CASRSGTSGNEQFF. The DNA read from the CDR3 is TGTGCCAGCAGGTCCGGGACTAGCGGGAATGAG.